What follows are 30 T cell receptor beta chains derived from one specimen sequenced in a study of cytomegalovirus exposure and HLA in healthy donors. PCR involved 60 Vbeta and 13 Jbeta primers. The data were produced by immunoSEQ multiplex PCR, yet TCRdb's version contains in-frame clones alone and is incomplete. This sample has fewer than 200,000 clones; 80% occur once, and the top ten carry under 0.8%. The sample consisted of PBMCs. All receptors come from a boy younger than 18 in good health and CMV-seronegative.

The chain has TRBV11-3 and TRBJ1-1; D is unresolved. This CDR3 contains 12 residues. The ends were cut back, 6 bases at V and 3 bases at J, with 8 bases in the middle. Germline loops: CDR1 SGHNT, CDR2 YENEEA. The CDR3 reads CASRYEYTEAFF. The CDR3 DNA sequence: TGTGCCAGCAGATACGAGTACACTGAAGCTTTCTTT.

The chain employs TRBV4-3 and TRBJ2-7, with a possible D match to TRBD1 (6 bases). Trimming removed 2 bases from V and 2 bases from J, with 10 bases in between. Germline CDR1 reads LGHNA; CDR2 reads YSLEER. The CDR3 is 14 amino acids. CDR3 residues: CASSQQQGAYEQYF. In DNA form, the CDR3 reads TGCGCCAGCAGCCAACAACAGGGCGCCTACGAGCAGTACTTC.

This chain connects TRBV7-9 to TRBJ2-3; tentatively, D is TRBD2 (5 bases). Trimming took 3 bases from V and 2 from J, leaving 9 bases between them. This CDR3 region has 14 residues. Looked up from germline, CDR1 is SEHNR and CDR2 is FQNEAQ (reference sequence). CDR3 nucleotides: TGTGCCAGCAGCTTTTCCCTAGCCACAGATACGCAGTATTTT. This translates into CASSFSLATDTQYF.

The CDR3: CASSLTGGRPQHF. CDR3 DNA: TGTGCCAGCAGTCTCACGGGGGGAAGGCCCCAGCATTTT. The gene calls are TRBV6-1 and TRBJ1-5; TRBD1 is a possible D gene (5 bases). This CDR3 spans 13 amino acids. CDR1 and CDR2 from the germline V gene are MNHNS and SASEGT. The V and J ends lost 5 bases and 9 bases respectively, with 14 bases between them.

The CDR3 nucleotides are TGTGCCAGTATGCACCGTCAGGGAGGGAACACTGAAGCTTTCTTT. Protein: CASMHRQGGNTEAFF. This sequence joins TRBV19 and TRBJ1-1, with D possibly being TRBD1 (5 bases). V gave up 7 bases and J gave up 1 base, with 16 bases separating them. Germline V gives CDR1 LNHDA, CDR2 SQIVND (reference sequence). The CDR3 length is 15 residues.

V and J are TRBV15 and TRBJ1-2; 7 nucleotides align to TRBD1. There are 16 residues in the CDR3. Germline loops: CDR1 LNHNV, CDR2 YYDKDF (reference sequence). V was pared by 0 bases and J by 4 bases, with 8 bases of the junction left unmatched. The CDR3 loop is CATSRDARGRSYGYTF. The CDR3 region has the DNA TGTGCCACCAGCAGAGATGCGAGGGGGCGCAGCTATGGCTACACCTTC.

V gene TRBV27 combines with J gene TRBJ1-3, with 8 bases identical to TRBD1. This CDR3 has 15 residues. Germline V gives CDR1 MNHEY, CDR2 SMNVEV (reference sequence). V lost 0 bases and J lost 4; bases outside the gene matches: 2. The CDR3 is CASSLSTGEGNTIYF. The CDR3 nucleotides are TGTGCCAGCAGTTTATCGACAGGGGAAGGAAACACCATATATTTT.

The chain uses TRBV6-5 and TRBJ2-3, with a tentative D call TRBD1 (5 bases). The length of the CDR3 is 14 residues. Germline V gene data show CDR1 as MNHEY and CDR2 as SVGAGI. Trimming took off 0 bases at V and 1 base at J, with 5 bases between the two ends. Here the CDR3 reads CASSYSGGTDTQYF. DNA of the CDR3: TGTGCCAGCAGTTACTCAGGGGGCACAGATACGCAGTATTTT.

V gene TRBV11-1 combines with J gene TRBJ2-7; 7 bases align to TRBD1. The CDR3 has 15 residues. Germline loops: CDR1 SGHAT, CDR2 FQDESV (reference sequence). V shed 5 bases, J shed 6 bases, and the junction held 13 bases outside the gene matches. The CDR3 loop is CASSTTDREGSEQYF. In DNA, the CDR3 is TGTGCCAGCAGCACTACCGACAGGGAAGGAAGCGAGCAGTACTTC.

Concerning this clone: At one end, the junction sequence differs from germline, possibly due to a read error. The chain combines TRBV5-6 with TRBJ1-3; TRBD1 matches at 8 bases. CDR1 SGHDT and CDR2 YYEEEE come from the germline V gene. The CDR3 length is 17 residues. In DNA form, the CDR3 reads TGTGCCAGCGGCCTCTGGGCAGGGGGCTTTTCTGGAAACGCCATATATTTT. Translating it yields CASGLWAGGFSGNAIYF.

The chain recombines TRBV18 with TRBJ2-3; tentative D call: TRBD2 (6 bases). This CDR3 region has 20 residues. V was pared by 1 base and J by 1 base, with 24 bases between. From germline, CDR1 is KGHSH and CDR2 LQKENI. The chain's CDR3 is CASSPRPSAARVVRTDTQYF. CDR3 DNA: TGTGCCAGCTCACCACGCCCTAGCGCTGCGAGGGTGGTCCGCACAGATACGCAGTATTTT.

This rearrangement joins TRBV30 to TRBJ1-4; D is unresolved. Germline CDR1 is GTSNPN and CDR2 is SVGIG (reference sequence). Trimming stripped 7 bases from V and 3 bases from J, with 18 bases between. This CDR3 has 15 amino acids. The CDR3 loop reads CAFTFYSFSNEKLFF. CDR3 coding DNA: TGTGCCTTTACTTTCTACAGCTTCTCTAATGAAAAACTGTTTTTT.

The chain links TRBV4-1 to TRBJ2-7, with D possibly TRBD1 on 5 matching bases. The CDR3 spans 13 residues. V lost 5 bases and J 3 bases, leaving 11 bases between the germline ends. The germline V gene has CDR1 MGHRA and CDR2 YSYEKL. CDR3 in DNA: TGCGCCAGCAGCGTACCAGGGCACTACGAGCAGTACTTC. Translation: CASSVPGHYEQYF.

The CDR3 DNA reads TGTGCCAGCAGTCTACTCAGGGGGAACACTGAAGCTTTCTTT. This sequence encodes CASSLLRGNTEAFF. The chain uses TRBV27 and TRBJ1-1; D perhaps matches TRBD1 (6 bases). CDR3 length: 14 residues. V was pared by 5 bases and J by 1 base, with 11 bases between. CDR1 MNHEY and CDR2 SMNVEV come from the germline V gene (reference sequence).

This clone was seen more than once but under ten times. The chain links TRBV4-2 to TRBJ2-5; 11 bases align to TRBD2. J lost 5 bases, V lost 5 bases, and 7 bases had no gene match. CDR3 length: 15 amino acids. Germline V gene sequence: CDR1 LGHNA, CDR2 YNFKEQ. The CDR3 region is CASSEAVAGGETQYF. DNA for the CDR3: TGTGCCAGCAGCGAGGCCGTAGCGGGAGGGGAGACCCAGTACTTC.

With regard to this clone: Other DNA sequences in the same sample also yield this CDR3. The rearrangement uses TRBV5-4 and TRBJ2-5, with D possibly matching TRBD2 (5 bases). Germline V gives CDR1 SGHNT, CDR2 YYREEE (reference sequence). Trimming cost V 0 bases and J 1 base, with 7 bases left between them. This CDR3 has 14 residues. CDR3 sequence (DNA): TGTGCCAGCAGCTTGGCGAGCGGCCAAGAGACCCAGTACTTC. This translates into CASSLASGQETQYF.

The CDR3 nucleotides are TGCGCCAGCAGCCAAGACGCTGCGGGAGGATACGAGCAGTACTTC. As protein: CASSQDAAGGYEQYF. The J gene is TRBJ2-5, the V gene TRBV4-1; TRBD2 matches 8 bases. Near its end, the DNA agrees better with TRBJ2-7, so the J call may be wrong. The CDR3 is made up of 15 amino acids. Germline CDR1 and CDR2: MGHRA and YSYEKL.

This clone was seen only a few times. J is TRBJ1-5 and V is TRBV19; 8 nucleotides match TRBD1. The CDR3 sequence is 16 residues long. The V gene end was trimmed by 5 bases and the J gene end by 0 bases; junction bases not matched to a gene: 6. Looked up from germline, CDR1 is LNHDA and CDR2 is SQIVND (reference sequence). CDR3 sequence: CASSPRTGNSNQPQHF. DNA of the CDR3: TGTGCCAGTAGTCCTCGGACAGGGAATAGCAATCAGCCCCAGCATTTT.

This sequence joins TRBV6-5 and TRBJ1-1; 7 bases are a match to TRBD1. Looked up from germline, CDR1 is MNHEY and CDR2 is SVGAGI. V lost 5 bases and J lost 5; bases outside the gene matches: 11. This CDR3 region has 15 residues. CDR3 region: CASSRGKTGTTEAFF. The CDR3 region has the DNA TGTGCCAGCAGTCGGGGGAAGACAGGGACGACTGAAGCTTTCTTT.

In DNA form, the CDR3 reads TGCGCCAGCAGCTGGGAGGGGACCTACGAGCAGTACTTC. It is translated as CASSWEGTYEQYF. The genes are TRBV5-1 and TRBJ2-7, with 7 nucleotides matching TRBD2. Trimming took 3 bases from V and 2 from J; bases not matched to a gene: 2. CDR1 is SGHRS and CDR2 is YFSETQ in the germline V gene. The CDR3 sequence is 13 residues long.

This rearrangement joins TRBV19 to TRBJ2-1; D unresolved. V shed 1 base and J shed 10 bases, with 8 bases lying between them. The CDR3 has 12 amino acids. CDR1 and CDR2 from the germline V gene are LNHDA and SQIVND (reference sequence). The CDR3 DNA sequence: TGTGCCAGTAGTATAGGGTTCGAGGAGCAGTTCTTC. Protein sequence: CASSIGFEEQFF.

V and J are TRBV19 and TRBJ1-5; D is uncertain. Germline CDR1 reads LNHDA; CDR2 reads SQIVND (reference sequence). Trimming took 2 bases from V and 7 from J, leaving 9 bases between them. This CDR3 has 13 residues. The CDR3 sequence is CASSIRGPQPQHF. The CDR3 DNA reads TGTGCCAGTAGTATAAGAGGGCCCCAGCCCCAGCATTTT.

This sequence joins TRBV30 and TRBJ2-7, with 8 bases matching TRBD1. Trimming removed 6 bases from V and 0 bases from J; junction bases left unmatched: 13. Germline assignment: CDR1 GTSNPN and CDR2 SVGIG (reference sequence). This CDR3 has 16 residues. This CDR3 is CACPIYGQGGSYEQYF. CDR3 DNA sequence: TGTGCCTGTCCAATTTACGGACAGGGCGGCTCCTACGAGCAGTACTTC.

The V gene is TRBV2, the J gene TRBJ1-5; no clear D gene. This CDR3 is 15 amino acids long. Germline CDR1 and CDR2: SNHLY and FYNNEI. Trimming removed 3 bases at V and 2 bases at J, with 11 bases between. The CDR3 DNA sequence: TGTGCCAGCAGTGATCCCGGTGTCGGCAATCAGCCCCAGCATTTT. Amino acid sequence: CASSDPGVGNQPQHF.

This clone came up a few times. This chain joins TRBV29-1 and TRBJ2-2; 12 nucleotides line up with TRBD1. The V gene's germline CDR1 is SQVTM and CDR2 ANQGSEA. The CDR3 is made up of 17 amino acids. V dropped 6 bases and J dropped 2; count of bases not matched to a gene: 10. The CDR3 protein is CSVSRDRGPSNTGELFF. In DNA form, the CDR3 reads TGCAGCGTATCCCGGGACAGGGGGCCCTCAAACACCGGGGAGCTGTTTTTT.

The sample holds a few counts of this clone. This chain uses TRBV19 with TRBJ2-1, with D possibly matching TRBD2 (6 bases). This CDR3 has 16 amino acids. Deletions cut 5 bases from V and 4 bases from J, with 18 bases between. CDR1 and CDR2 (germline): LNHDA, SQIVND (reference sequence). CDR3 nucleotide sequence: TGTGCCAGTAGTGTACCGGGACTTTCATATTACAATGAGCAGTTCTTC. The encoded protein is CASSVPGLSYYNEQFF.

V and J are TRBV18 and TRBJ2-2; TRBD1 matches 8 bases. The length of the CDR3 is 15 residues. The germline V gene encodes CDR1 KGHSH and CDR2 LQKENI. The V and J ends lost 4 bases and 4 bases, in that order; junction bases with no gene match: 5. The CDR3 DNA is TGTGCCAGCTCACGACAGGGGCGTATCACCGGGGAGCTGTTTTTT. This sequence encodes CASSRQGRITGELFF.

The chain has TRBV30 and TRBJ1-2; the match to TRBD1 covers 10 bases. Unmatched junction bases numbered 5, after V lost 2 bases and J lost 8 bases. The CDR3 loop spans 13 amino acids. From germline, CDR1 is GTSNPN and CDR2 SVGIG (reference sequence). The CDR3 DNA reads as TGTGCCTGGAGTAGCGGGACAGGGGTAGGCTACACCTTC. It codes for CAWSSGTGVGYTF.

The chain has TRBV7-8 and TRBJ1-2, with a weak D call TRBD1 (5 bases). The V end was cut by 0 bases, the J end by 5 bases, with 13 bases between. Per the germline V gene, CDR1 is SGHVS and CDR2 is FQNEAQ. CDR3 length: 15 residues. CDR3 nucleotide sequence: TGTGCCAGCAGCTTAGCCCCGGGCCGGGGGTATGGCTACACCTTC. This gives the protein CASSLAPGRGYGYTF.

CDR3 residues: CASTASGDSYSNQPQHF. CDR3 nucleotide sequence: TGTGCCAGCACCGCGTCGGGGGACAGCTATAGCAATCAGCCCCAGCATTTT. The chain combines TRBV28 with TRBJ1-5; 7 bases agree with TRBD1. Losses at the gene ends were 7 bases for V and 0 bases for J; bases not matched to a gene: 12. The CDR3 contains 17 residues. Germline V gene data show CDR1 as MDHEN and CDR2 as SYDVKM.